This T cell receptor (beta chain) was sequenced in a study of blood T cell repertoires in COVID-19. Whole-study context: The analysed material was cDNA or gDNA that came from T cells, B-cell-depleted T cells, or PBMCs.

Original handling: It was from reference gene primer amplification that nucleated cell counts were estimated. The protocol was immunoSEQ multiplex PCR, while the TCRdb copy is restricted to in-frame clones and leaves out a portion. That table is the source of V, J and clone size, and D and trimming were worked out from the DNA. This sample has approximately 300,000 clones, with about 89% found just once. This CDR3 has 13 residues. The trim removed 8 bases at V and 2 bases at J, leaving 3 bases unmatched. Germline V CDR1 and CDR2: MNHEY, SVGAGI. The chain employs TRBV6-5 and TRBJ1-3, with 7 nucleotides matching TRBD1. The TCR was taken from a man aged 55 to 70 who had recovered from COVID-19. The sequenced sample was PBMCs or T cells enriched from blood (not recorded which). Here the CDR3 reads CASATGPGNTIYF. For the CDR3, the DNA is TGTGCCAGCGCGACAGGGCCTGGAAACACCATATATTTT.